Given below is one T cell receptor (beta chain) in context. Profiling relied on immunoSEQ multiplex PCR, and the TCRdb table lists in-frame clones only, not all of them. The table has some 90,000 clones, roughly nine tenths seen once. This sample is part of a study of cytomegalovirus exposure and HLA in healthy donors. Sequenced material: PBMCs. This clonotype originated in a woman aged 25 to 39 in good health and CMV-seronegative.

As DNA, the CDR3 is TGTGCCAGTACCCCTAGGTTCACAGATACGCAGTATTTT. Protein sequence: CASTPRFTDTQYF. The chain employs TRBV19 and TRBJ2-3; D gene ambiguous. Trimming shortened V by 7 bases and J by 2 bases, and 10 bases separated the two germline ends. This CDR3 has 13 residues. Germline CDR1 reads LNHDA; CDR2 reads SQIVND (reference sequence).